Presented here are 12 T cell receptor beta chains from one specimen sequenced in a study of metastatic and nonmetastatic thyroid tumors. TCRdb re-analyzed the PCR reads using MiXCR. This table has more than 12,000 clones, approximately 19% appearing once. Thyroid surgery was preceded by no treatment in any patient. The sequenced sample consisted of blood. The source is a female donor with papillary thyroid cancer or a benign thyroid nodule (not recorded which). Some clones in this sample may be carry-over from other donors' samples.

Relative to its sample, this clone is medium-sized. The chain employs TRBV6-1 and TRBJ1-5, with D hard to call. Germline V gene data show CDR1 as MNHNS and CDR2 as SASEGT. The CDR3 has 15 amino acids. V dropped 0 bases and J dropped 4 bases, with 10 bases sitting between them. The CDR3 here is CASSEASRLNQPQHF. CDR3 sequence (DNA): TGTGCCAGCAGTGAAGCTTCCCGGTTAAATCAGCCCCAGCATTTT.

This clone was recorded at least ten times. A single base separates this from a much larger clone, so it may be a read error. The DNA for the CDR3 is TGTGCCAGCAGTTCCAGGGCTCATCGGCCCCAGCATTTT. Its translation: CASSSRAHRPQHF. This chain joins TRBV27 and TRBJ1-5; perhaps TRBD1 as D (5 bases). CDR3 length: 13 residues. With 4 bases removed from V and 9 bases from J, the gap between germline ends came to 13 bases. CDR1 is MNHEY and CDR2 is SMNVEV in the germline V gene (reference sequence).

Many counts were recorded for this clone. J is TRBJ2-4 and V is TRBV5-5; unclear D gene. This CDR3 is built from 13 residues. CDR1 and CDR2 from the germline V gene are SGHKS and YYEKEE (reference sequence). Trimming removed 0 bases from V and 5 bases from J, with 6 bases in between. In DNA form, the CDR3 reads TGTGCCAGCAGCTTGGCCGACCAAAACATTCAGTACTTC. Translating it yields CASSLADQNIQYF.

This sequence joins TRBV20-1 and TRBJ2-3, with no clear D. The CDR3 has 17 amino acids. Germline V gene lookup returns CDR1 DFQATT and CDR2 SNEGSKA (reference sequence). V lost 4 bases, J lost 3 bases, and 23 bases lay in between. The CDR3 DNA is TGCAGTGCTATCCCACTCGAGGCAGCGCTTTCGACAGATACGCAGTATTTT. Amino acids: CSAIPLEAALSTDTQYF.

This clone has ten or more counts. The chain employs TRBV7-9 and TRBJ2-7; D is unresolved. Germline CDR1 is SEHNR and CDR2 is FQNEAQ (reference sequence). This CDR3 contains 13 residues. V dropped 4 bases and J dropped 2 bases, with 9 bases sitting between them. The CDR3 here is CASSWSGTYEQYF. CDR3 sequence (DNA): TGTGCCAGCAGCTGGTCGGGCACCTACGAGCAGTACTTC. The full variable domain, with the rest looked up from reference TRBV7-9 and TRBJ2-7, is DTGVSQNPRHKITKRGQNVTFRCDPISEHNRLYWYRQTLGQGPEFLTYFQNEAQLEKSRLLSDRFSAERPKGSFSTLEIQRTEQGDSAMYLCASSWSGTYEQYFGPGTRLTVT.

This clone came up many times. Written as DNA, the CDR3 is TGCAGTGCTAGAGGCCTTTTACAAGCTTTCTTT. Amino acids: CSARGLLQAFF. This chain joins TRBV20-1 and TRBJ1-1; D remains ambiguous. The CDR3 contains 11 residues. Germline V lookup: CDR1 DFQATT, CDR2 SNEGSKA (reference sequence). The V and J ends lost 1 base and 9 bases respectively, with 9 bases between them.

This clone was seen a single time. Since the CDR3 does not end with the conserved phenylalanine or tryptophan, this likely comes from a read error. The chain joins TRBV6-9 to TRBJ1-6; a weak D match, TRBD1 (5 bases). Germline CDR1 reads MNHGY; CDR2 reads SVAAGI. This CDR3 has 11 residues. The chain's CDR3 is CARTTNSPLHS. CDR3 DNA: TGCGCCAGGACAACAAATTCACCCCTCCACTCG.

In its sample, this clone is medium-sized (0.01 to 0.1%). The chain employs TRBV6-2 or TRBV6-3 and TRBJ1-5, with TRBD1 as a possible D gene (6 bases). V lost 5 bases to trimming and J lost 5 bases, with 13 bases between them. Per the germline V gene, CDR1 is MNHEY and CDR2 is SVGEGT. This CDR3 region has 14 residues. CDR3 bases: TGTGCCAGCAGTCCCGGGACAAAAGATCAGCCCCAGCATTTT. It is translated as CASSPGTKDQPQHF.

This clone qualifies as medium-sized. The chain has TRBV24-1 and TRBJ1-2, with D uncertain. Germline V gene sequence: CDR1 KGHDR, CDR2 SFDVKD. CDR3 length: 15 residues. V was clipped by 4 bases and J by 5 bases, with 16 bases between them. DNA of the CDR3: TGTGCCACCAGTGAGGCAGGACGGACCGTTTATGGCTACACCTTC. This encodes CATSEAGRTVYGYTF.

This clone was found many times. The chain carries TRBV3-1 and TRBJ2-6; 9 nucleotides align to TRBD2. The CDR3 spans 18 residues. V shed 3 bases and J 1 base; nucleotides not matched to a gene: 7. Germline V gives CDR1 LGHDT, CDR2 YNNKEL (reference sequence). The CDR3 sequence: CASSHVSGRMSGANVLTF. CDR3 nucleotides: TGTGCCAGCAGCCACGTTAGCGGGAGAATGTCTGGGGCCAACGTCCTGACTTTC.

This clone was recorded at least ten times. The CDR3 loop reads CATSDLRGTSGTTDTQYF. DNA of the CDR3: TGTGCCACCAGTGATTTGAGGGGGACTAGCGGAACAACAGATACGCAGTATTTT. This chain uses TRBV24-1 with TRBJ2-3, with 11 positions matching TRBD2. Germline CDR1 and CDR2: KGHDR and SFDVKD. Trimming took 0 bases from V and 3 from J; bases not matched to a gene: 7. This CDR3 region has 18 residues.

By its share, this clone is medium-sized (0.01 to 0.1%). This same CDR3 is encoded by further DNA sequences in the sample. CDR3 residues: CAISEFGPNNEQFF. For the CDR3, the DNA is TGTGCCATCAGTGAGTTCGGTCCAAACAATGAGCAGTTCTTC. The genes are TRBV10-3 and TRBJ2-1; D ambiguous. This CDR3 spans 14 amino acids. The V and J ends lost 1 base and 5 bases respectively, with 9 bases between them. Germline V CDR1 and CDR2: ENHRY, SYGVKD.